This note documents a single T cell receptor (beta chain) sequence. The data were obtained in a study of blood T cell repertoires in COVID-19. The overall study: Sources were T cells, B-cell-depleted T cells, or PBMCs; the material itself was cDNA or gDNA.

CDR3 length: 11 amino acids. CDR1 and CDR2 from the germline V gene are KGHSH and LQKENI. Trimming left V 5 bases short and J 9 bases short, with 8 bases between. Original processing notes: Quantification of nucleated cells was approximated via reference gene primer amplification. Sequencing used immunoSEQ multiplex PCR; TCRdb keeps in-frame clones, though not all of them. D and trimming come from the DNA, and the V and J calls and clone size come from that table. The table includes about 270,000 clones, approximately 91% detected once. Sequenced: PBMCs or T cells enriched from blood (not recorded which). The TCR was taken from a woman aged 40 to 55 with acute COVID-19. This chain uses TRBV18 with TRBJ2-1; weak D call: TRBD1 (5 bases). CDR3 nucleotide sequence: TGTGCCAGCTCATCAAGGGGTGAGCAGTTCTTC. Residues: CASSSRGEQFF.